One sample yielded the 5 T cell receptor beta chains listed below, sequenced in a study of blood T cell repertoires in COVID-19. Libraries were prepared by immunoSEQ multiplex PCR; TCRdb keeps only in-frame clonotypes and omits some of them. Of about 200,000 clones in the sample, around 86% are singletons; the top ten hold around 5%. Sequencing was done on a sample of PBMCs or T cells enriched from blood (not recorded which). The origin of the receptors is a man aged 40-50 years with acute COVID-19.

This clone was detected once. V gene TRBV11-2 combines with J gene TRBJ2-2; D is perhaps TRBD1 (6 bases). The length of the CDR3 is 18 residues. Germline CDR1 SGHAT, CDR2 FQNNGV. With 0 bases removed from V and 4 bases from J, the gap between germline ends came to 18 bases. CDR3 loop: CASSLEGWGRVRTGELFF. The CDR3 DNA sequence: TGTGCCAGCAGCTTAGAAGGGTGGGGGCGCGTTCGCACCGGGGAGCTGTTTTTT.

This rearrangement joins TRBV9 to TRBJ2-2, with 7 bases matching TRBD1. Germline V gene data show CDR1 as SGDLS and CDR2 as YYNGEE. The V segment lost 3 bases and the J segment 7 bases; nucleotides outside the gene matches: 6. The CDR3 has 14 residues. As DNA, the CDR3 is TGTGCCAGCAGCGGACAGGGAAGCGGCGGGGAGCTGTTTTTT. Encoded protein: CASSGQGSGGELFF.

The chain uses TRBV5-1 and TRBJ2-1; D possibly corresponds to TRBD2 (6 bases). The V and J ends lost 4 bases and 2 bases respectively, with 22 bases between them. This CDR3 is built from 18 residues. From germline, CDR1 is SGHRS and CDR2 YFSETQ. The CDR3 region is CASSPLPEGRATYNEQFF. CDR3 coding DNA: TGCGCCAGCAGCCCCCTCCCGGAGGGCCGGGCCACCTACAATGAGCAGTTCTTC.

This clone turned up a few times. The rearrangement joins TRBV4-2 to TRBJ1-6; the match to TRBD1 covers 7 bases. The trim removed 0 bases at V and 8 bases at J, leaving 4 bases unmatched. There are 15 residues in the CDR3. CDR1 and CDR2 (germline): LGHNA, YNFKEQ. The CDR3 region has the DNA TGTGCCAGCAGCCAAGATCAGGGGGAAGATTCACCCCTCCACTTT. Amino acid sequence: CASSQDQGEDSPLHF.

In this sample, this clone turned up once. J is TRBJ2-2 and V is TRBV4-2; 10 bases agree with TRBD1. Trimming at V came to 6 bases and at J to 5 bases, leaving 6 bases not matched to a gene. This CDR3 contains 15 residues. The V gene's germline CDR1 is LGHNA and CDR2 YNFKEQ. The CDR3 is CASRIRDRGTGELFF. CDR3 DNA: TGTGCCAGCAGGATCCGGGACAGGGGTACCGGGGAGCTGTTTTTT.